The following is a T cell receptor beta chain sequence with its context. The antigen is unknown. TCRdb keeps only in-frame clones here, not all; method: immunoSEQ multiplex PCR. Counted here are about 100,000 clones, 87% occurring once; the ten biggest clones make up 0.9% to 1%. The V gene lost 1 base and the J gene lost 5 bases, with 11 bases spanning the gap. CDR3 length: 15 amino acids. The germline CDR1 and CDR2 sequences are SNHLY and FYNNEI. The data belong to a study of graft-versus-host responses after intestinal transplantation. Whole-study context: After anti-thymocyte globulin induction, recipients took tacrolimus and steroids for around three years. General study results and limits: Recipient marrow contained GvH clones, some of which appeared first in ileum or blood.

The specimen was unstimulated CD4+ T cells sorted from spleen or lymph node cells, collected before transplant. This receptor was identified in a human donor who was the organ donor for an intestinal transplant. V usage is TRBV2 and J usage is TRBJ2-2; D gene uncertain. The CDR3 nucleotides read TGTGCCAGCAGTGAAGAGTCTACCCCTACCGGGGAGCTGTTTTTT. It codes for CASSEESTPTGELFF. Combining the CDR3 with reference TRBV2 and TRBJ2-2 gives the whole variable domain EPEVTQTPSHQVTQMGQEVILRCVPISNHLYFYWYRQILGQKVEFLVSFYNNEISEKSEIFDDQFSVERPDGSNFTLKIRSTKLEDSAMYFCASSEESTPTGELFFGEGSRLTVL.